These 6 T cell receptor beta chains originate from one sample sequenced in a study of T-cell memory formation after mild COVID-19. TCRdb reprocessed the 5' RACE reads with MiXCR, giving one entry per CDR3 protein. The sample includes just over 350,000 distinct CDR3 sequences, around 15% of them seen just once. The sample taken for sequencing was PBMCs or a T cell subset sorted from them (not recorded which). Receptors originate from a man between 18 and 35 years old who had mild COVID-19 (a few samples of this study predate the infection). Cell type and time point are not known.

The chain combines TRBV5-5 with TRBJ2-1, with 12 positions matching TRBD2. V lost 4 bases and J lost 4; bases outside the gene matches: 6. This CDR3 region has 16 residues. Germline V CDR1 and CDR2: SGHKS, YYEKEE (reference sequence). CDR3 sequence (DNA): TGTGCCAGCAGCCCGACTAGCGGGGGATCATACAATGAGCAGTTCTTC. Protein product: CASSPTSGGSYNEQFF.

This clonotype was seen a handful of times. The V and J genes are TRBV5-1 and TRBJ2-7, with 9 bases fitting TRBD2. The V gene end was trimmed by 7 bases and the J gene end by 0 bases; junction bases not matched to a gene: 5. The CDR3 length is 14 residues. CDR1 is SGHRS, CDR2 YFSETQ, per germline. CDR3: CASGLAGLSYEQYF. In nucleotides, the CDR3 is TGCGCCAGCGGGCTAGCGGGGCTCTCCTACGAGCAGTACTTC.

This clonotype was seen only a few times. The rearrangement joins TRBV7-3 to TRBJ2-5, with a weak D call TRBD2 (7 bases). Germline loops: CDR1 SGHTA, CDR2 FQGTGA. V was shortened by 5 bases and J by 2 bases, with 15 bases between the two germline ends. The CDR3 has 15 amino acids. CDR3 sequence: CASSLGGGEQETQYF. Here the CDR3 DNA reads TGTGCCAGCAGCCTGGGGGGGGGCGAGCAAGAGACCCAGTACTTC.

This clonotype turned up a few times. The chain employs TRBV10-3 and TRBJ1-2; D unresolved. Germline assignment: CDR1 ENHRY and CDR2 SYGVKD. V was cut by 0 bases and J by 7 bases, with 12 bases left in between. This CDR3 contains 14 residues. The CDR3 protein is CAISESNVFGGYTF. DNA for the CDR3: TGTGCCATCAGTGAGTCGAACGTCTTCGGTGGCTACACCTTC.

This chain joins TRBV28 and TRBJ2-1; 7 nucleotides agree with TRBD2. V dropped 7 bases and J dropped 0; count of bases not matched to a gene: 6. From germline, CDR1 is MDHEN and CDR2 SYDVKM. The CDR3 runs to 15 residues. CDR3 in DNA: TGTGCCAGCATCCAAGCGGGAAGCTCCTACAATGAGCAGTTCTTC. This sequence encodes CASIQAGSSYNEQFF.

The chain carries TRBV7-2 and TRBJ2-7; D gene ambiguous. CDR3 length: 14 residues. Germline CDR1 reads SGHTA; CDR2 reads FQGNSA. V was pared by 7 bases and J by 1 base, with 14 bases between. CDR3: CASTPPYKSYEQYF. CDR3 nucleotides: TGTGCCAGCACCCCACCGTACAAGTCCTACGAGCAGTACTTC.